The 13 T cell receptor beta chains reported below all come from one sample, sequenced in a study of CD8 T cells in Susac syndrome (dated by TCRdb to the late 2010s). The method behind the library was the immunoSEQ multiplex PCR assay. RNA was extracted using the RNeasy kit, and about 0.45 to 1 microgram was reverse transcribed with random hexamers. TCRdb passed the public sequencing reads through fastp at Q25 and MiXCR, retaining productive beta sequences. Rows are combined by CDR3 protein, so each entry shows the most common genes and DNA. Across this sample there are some 110,000 distinct CDR3 sequences, with roughly 95% seen only once. The ten largest clones capture approximately 0.15% of the sample. Sequenced material: CD4+ T cells from PBMCs. All receptors derive from a human donor with Susac syndrome.

The chain has TRBV28 and TRBJ2-3, with 11 bases lining up with TRBD2. From germline, CDR1 is MDHEN and CDR2 SYDVKM. V was clipped by 6 bases and J by 1 base; unmatched bases: 3. The CDR3 runs 15 residues. As DNA, the CDR3 is TGTGCCAGCAGGGTGGGACTAGCGGGCACAGATACGCAGTATTTT. As protein: CASRVGLAGTDTQYF.

The gene calls are TRBV14 and TRBJ1-1; D may be TRBD1 (5 bases). CDR3 length equals 13 residues. Germline assignment: CDR1 SGHDN and CDR2 FVKESK. With 4 bases removed from V and 6 bases from J, the gap between germline ends came to 12 bases. CDR3 amino acids: CASSRGGWAEAFF. CDR3 bases: TGTGCCAGCAGCCGTGGGGGTTGGGCTGAAGCTTTCTTT. The full variable domain, rest sourced from reference TRBV14 and TRBJ1-1, is EAGVTQFPSHSVIEKGQTVTLRCDPISGHDNLYWYRRVMGKEIKFLLHFVKESKQDESGMPNNRFLAERTGGTYSTLKVQPAELEDSGVYFCASSRGGWAEAFFGQGTRLTVV.

The chain employs TRBV7-2 and TRBJ1-1; possibly TRBD1 for D (5 bases). Germline V gene data show CDR1 as SGHTA and CDR2 as FQGNSA. V lost 0 bases and J lost 4, with 9 bases in between. The CDR3 runs 14 residues. This CDR3 reads CASSLAGVVTEAFF. The DNA for the CDR3 is TGTGCCAGCAGCTTAGCAGGGGTCGTCACTGAAGCTTTCTTT.

The chain carries TRBV23-1 and TRBJ1-1; tentatively, D is TRBD1 (6 bases). TRBV23-1 is an ORF; its function is uncertain. This CDR3 region has 15 residues. V lost 6 bases, J lost 1 base, and 15 bases lay in between. The CDR3 sequence: CASSLPRTANTEAFF. DNA of the CDR3: TGCGCCAGCAGCCTCCCTCGGACAGCGAACACTGAAGCTTTCTTT.

This clonotype appeared a single time. This rearrangement joins TRBV7-3 to TRBJ2-5, with TRBD1 matching 9 bases. Germline V lookup: CDR1 SGHTA, CDR2 FQGTGA. CDR3 length: 14 residues. V shed 3 bases, J shed 3 bases, and the junction held 2 bases outside the gene matches. The CDR3 here is CASSFRTGEETQYF. DNA of the CDR3: TGTGCCAGCAGCTTTCGGACAGGGGAAGAGACCCAGTACTTC.

The chain combines TRBV3-1 with TRBJ1-1; D ambiguous. V dropped 7 bases and J dropped 0 bases, with 9 bases sitting between them. The CDR3 runs 13 residues. In germline, CDR1 is LGHDT, CDR2 YNNKEL (reference sequence). The CDR3 sequence: CASTALMNTEAFF. The CDR3 DNA follows: TGTGCCAGCACCGCTCTGATGAACACTGAAGCTTTCTTT.

This rearrangement joins TRBV12-3 or TRBV12-4 to TRBJ1-2; TRBD1 might be the D (6 bases). CDR3 length equals 13 residues. Trimming removed 4 bases from V and 4 bases from J, with 10 bases in between. The DNA of the CDR3 is TGTGCCAGCAGTTCAGGGGTTGCCTATGGCTACACCTTC. This codes for CASSSGVAYGYTF.

J is TRBJ2-2 and V is TRBV20-1; 11 bases agree with TRBD2. The CDR3 consists of 15 residues. Per germline, CDR1 DFQATT and CDR2 SNEGSKA (reference sequence). Losses at the gene ends were 0 bases for V and 4 bases for J; bases not matched to a gene: 1. The CDR3: CSARDSGRGTGELFF. DNA for the CDR3: TGCAGTGCTAGAGATAGCGGGAGGGGCACCGGGGAGCTGTTTTTT.

The CDR3 region has the DNA TGCGCCAGCAGCCCCGTGGGGGGGTCGGCCGAGCAGTACTTC. It is translated as CASSPVGGSAEQYF. The V call is TRBV5-1, the J call TRBJ2-7, with TRBD2 matching over 7 bases. Per the germline V gene, CDR1 is SGHRS and CDR2 is YFSETQ. CDR3 length: 14 amino acids. Trimming cost V 4 bases and J 6 bases; bases outside gene matches: 10.

The chain carries TRBV30 and TRBJ2-7; D gene unclear. The CDR3 length is 12 residues. The germline V and J ends were trimmed by 3 bases and 3 bases, with 9 bases remaining between them. Germline CDR1 reads GTSNPN; CDR2 reads SVGIG (reference sequence). The CDR3 loop is CAWSSDIYEQYF. The CDR3 DNA reads as TGTGCCTGGAGCTCTGACATCTACGAGCAGTACTTC. The whole variable domain, remainder taken from reference TRBV30 and TRBJ2-7, is SQTIHQWPATLVQPVGSPLSLECTVEGTSNPNLYWYRQAAGRGLQLLFYSVGIGQISSEVPQNLSASRPQDRQFILSSKKLLLSDSGFYLCAWSSDIYEQYFGPGTRLTVT.

This chain uses TRBV7-2 with TRBJ2-7, with D possibly TRBD2 on 6 matching bases. The CDR3 is 15 amino acids. V was shortened by 5 bases and J by 0 bases, with 14 bases between the two germline ends. Germline CDR1 and CDR2: SGHTA and FQGNSA. CDR3 in DNA: TGTGCCAGCAGCCGTCTAGCGTCGAGCTCCTACGAGCAGTACTTC. This encodes CASSRLASSSYEQYF. The variable domain in full, completed from reference TRBV7-2 and TRBJ2-7, reads GAGVSQSPSNKVTEKGKDVELRCDPISGHTALYWYRQSLGQGLEFLIYFQGNSAPDKSGLPSDRFSAERTGGSVSTLTIQRTQQEDSAVYLCASSRLASSSYEQYFGPGTRLTVT.

This CDR3 is CASSRSKDWQYF. The CDR3 region has the DNA TGTGCCAGCAGCCGCTCCAAGGATTGGCAGTACTTC. The rearrangement joins TRBV28 to TRBJ2-7; D remains unclear. The ends were cut back, 6 bases at V and 9 bases at J, with 15 bases in the middle. The germline V gene encodes CDR1 MDHEN and CDR2 SYDVKM. The CDR3 totals 12 residues.

A single count supports this clonotype. The chain combines TRBV30 with TRBJ2-7, with D perhaps given as TRBD1 or TRBD2 (5 bases each). This CDR3 is 13 amino acids long. CDR1 is GTSNPN, CDR2 SVGIG, per germline (reference sequence). V lost 0 bases and J lost 6, with 12 bases in between. The CDR3 protein is CAWSVRGAGEQYF. CDR3 nucleotides: TGTGCCTGGAGTGTACGGGGCGCGGGCGAGCAGTACTTC.